The 10 T cell receptor beta chains below come from one sample, sequenced in a study of PD-1 blockade in classical Hodgkin lymphoma. TCRdb keeps only in-frame clones here, not all; method: immunoSEQ multiplex PCR. Of 55,000 to 75,000 clones listed, 85% to 95% are singletons. Relapse was seen in all patients after autologous stem cell transplantation, and brentuximab vedotin exposure was variable. Sequences were derived from peripheral blood mononuclear cells (PBMCs), sampled at baseline. The receptors were sampled from a human donor with classical Hodgkin lymphoma.

The V gene is TRBV5-1, the J gene TRBJ2-3; D is possibly TRBD1 or TRBD2 (6 bases each). The CDR3 sequence is 16 residues long. Germline V gives CDR1 SGHRS, CDR2 YFSETQ. The V gene lost 5 bases and the J gene lost 0 bases, with 16 bases spanning the gap. CDR3 residues: CASRPRGQTSTDTQYF. The CDR3 nucleotides read TGCGCCAGCAGGCCACGGGGGCAGACTAGCACAGATACGCAGTATTTT.

This sequence joins TRBV2 and TRBJ1-1; the D is unclear. The CDR3 sequence is 13 residues long. V was pared by 6 bases and J by 3 bases, with 11 bases between. CDR1 and CDR2 (germline): SNHLY, FYNNEI. CDR3 amino acids: CASRDQGYTEAFF. The DNA for the CDR3 is TGTGCCAGCAGGGACCAAGGTTACACTGAAGCTTTCTTT.

The genes are TRBV7-9 and TRBJ2-1, with TRBD2 as a possible D gene (6 bases). V dropped 5 bases and J dropped 16 bases, with 18 bases sitting between them. The CDR3 covers 12 residues. The germline V gene has CDR1 SEHNR and CDR2 FQNEAQ (reference sequence). The CDR3 nucleotides read TGTGCCAGCAGCACCCAACGCCGGGGGAAATTCTTC. It encodes CASSTQRRGKFF. Variable domain in full (rest from reference TRBV7-9 and TRBJ2-1): DTGVSQNPRHKITKRGQNVTFRCDPISEHNRLYWYRQTLGQGPEFLTYFQNEAQLEKSRLLSDRFSAERPKGSFSTLEIQRTEQGDSAMYLCASSTQRRGKFFGPGTRLTVL.

The chain is built from TRBV7-9 and TRBJ2-5; no reliable D call. V lost 5 bases and J 3 bases, leaving 7 bases between the germline ends. Germline V gene data show CDR1 as SEHNR and CDR2 as FQNEAQ (reference sequence). This CDR3 is 12 amino acids long. The CDR3: CASSRTKETQYF. CDR3 nucleotides: TGTGCCAGCAGCCGAACAAAAGAGACCCAGTACTTC.

The chain recombines TRBV20-1 with TRBJ2-1; D unresolved. Germline V CDR1 and CDR2: DFQATT, SNEGSKA (reference sequence). Trimming pared 0 bases from V and 9 bases from J, leaving 6 bases between. The CDR3 covers 11 residues. In nucleotides, the CDR3 is TGCAGTGCTAGAGAATCGGGTGAGCAGTTCTTC. This translates into CSARESGEQFF.

This sequence joins TRBV5-4 and TRBJ2-1, with TRBD2 matching 7 bases. Germline assignment: CDR1 SGHNT and CDR2 YYREEE (reference sequence). The J segment lost 4 bases and the V segment lost 3 bases, leaving 10 bases of the junction unmatched. The CDR3 length is 16 residues. The CDR3 DNA is TGTGCCAGCAGCTCCCCCAGCGGGATGTTTTACAATGAGCAGTTCTTC. It yields the protein CASSSPSGMFYNEQFF.

The V call is TRBV13, the J call TRBJ2-1; no definite D call. CDR1 is PRHDT and CDR2 is FYEKMQ in the germline V gene (reference sequence). This CDR3 contains 14 residues. V lost 0 bases and J lost 6, with 9 bases in between. CDR3 residues: CASSLGLAVNEQFF. In DNA form, the CDR3 reads TGTGCCAGCAGCTTAGGTCTGGCAGTCAATGAGCAGTTCTTC.

This clone was seen just once. The chain carries TRBV7-6 and TRBJ2-7; 9 nucleotides align to TRBD1. The CDR3 is 15 amino acids. J gave up 2 bases and V 0 bases, and 2 bases lay outside the gene matches. Germline V gene data show CDR1 as SGHVS and CDR2 as FNYEAQ. This CDR3 is CASSLAGQGTYEQYF. As DNA, the CDR3 is TGTGCCAGCAGCTTAGCGGGACAGGGCACCTACGAGCAGTACTTC. Using reference TRBV7-6 and TRBJ2-7 for the parts outside the CDR3, the full variable domain is GAGVSQSPRYKVTKRGQDVALRCDPISGHVSLYWYRQALGQGPEFLTYFNYEAQQDKSGLPNDRFSAERPEGSISTLTIQRTEQRDSAMYRCASSLAGQGTYEQYFGPGTRLTVT.

The chain couples TRBV7-3 to TRBJ1-6; 7 bases align to TRBD1. Germline CDR1 is SGHTA and CDR2 is FQGTGA. With 5 bases clipped from V and 4 bases from J, the junction kept 8 bases outside the gene matches. This CDR3 has 16 amino acids. The CDR3 spells CASSLGSGQYNSPLHF. CDR3 bases: TGTGCCAGCAGCCTAGGGTCGGGACAGTATAATTCACCCCTCCACTTT. The full variable domain, rest sourced from reference TRBV7-3 and TRBJ1-6, is GAGVSQTPSNKVTEKGKYVELRCDPISGHTALYWYRQSLGQGPEFLIYFQGTGAADDSGLPNDRFFAVRPEGSVSTLKIQRTERGDSAVYLCASSLGSGQYNSPLHFGNGTRLTVT.

This chain joins TRBV11-2 and TRBJ1-6; weak D call: TRBD1 (5 bases). The CDR3 has 16 residues. Germline V gene data show CDR1 as SGHAT and CDR2 as FQNNGV. The V gene lost 1 base and the J gene lost 0 bases, with 7 bases spanning the gap. CDR3 bases: TGTGCCAGCAGCTTAGTGGGGGACTCCTATAATTCACCCCTCCACTTT. Amino acids: CASSLVGDSYNSPLHF.